This TCR beta chain was documented in a study of blood T cell repertoires in COVID-19. Overall study: The analysed material was cDNA or gDNA that came from T cells, B-cell-depleted T cells, or PBMCs.

Measured with immunoSEQ multiplex PCR; TCRdb has only the in-frame clones, and not every one. This sample has roughly 270,000 clones, with about 85% found just once. J gave up 7 bases and V 4 bases, and 4 bases lay outside the gene matches. The CDR3 spans 13 residues. CDR1 and CDR2 from the germline V gene are SGHTA and FQGNSA. Ages ranged from about 18 to 89 years, with residence in around 24 US areas. This TCR was sampled from a woman between 50 and 59 years old who had recovered from COVID-19. The rearrangement joins TRBV7-2 to TRBJ1-5; 7 nucleotides line up with TRBD1. Sequencing was performed on PBMCs or T cells enriched from blood (not recorded which). The CDR3, as DNA: TGTGCCAGCAGCTCTAGACAGGGCCAGCCCCAGCATTTT. Encoded protein: CASSSRQGQPQHF.